This T cell receptor (beta chain) was obtained from a study of control samples from healthy donors and cancer patients. Clones were sequenced by immunoSEQ multiplex PCR, and TCRdb holds only the in-frame ones, with some missing. The sample shows 350,000 to 450,000 clones, 80% to 95% of them seen only once. Only one count was recorded for this clone. The CDR3 spans 16 residues. CDR1 MDHEN and CDR2 SYDVKM come from the germline V gene. Trimming took 2 bases from V and 7 from J; bases not matched to a gene: 8. This receptor was taken from a middle-aged man with head and neck cancer. J is TRBJ1-6 and V is TRBV28; 7 nucleotides match TRBD1. Sequenced: PBMCs. The CDR3 DNA follows: TGTGCCAGCAGTTTAGTCCTGACAGGGCCAAATTCACCCCTCCACTTT. Translation: CASSLVLTGPNSPLHF.